A single TCR beta chain is shown here with its context. The CDR3 is 16 amino acids. The germline gives CDR1 SGHAT, CDR2 FQNNGV. Deletions cut 5 bases from V and 0 bases from J, with 13 bases between. This sample is drawn from a study of control samples from healthy donors and cancer patients. Profiled with immunoSEQ multiplex PCR; TCRdb holds only in-frame clones, not every one. In the table there are 120,000 or so clones, about 90% of which are singletons. The chain carries TRBV11-2 and TRBJ1-4; possibly TRBD1 for D (5 bases). This clonotype was sampled from a man in his sixties in good health. The specimen sequenced was blood. The DNA of the CDR3 is TGTGCCAGCAGCATAACGGGGGTCGCAACTAATGAAAAACTGTTTTTT. Protein product: CASSITGVATNEKLFF.